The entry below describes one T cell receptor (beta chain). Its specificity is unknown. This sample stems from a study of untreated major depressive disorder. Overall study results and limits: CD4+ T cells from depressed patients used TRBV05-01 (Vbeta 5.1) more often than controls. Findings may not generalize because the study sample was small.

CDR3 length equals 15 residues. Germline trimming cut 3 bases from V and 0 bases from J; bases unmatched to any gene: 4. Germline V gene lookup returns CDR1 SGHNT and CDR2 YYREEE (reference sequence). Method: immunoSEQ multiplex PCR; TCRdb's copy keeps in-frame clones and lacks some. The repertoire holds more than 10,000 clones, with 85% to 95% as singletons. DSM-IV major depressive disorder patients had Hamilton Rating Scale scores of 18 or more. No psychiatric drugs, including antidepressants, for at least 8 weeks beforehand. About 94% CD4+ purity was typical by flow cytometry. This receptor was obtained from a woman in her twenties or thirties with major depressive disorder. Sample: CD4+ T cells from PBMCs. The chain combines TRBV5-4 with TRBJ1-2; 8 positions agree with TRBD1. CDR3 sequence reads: CASSSQGAANYGYTF. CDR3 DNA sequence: TGTGCCAGCAGCTCCCAGGGGGCCGCTAACTATGGCTACACCTTC.